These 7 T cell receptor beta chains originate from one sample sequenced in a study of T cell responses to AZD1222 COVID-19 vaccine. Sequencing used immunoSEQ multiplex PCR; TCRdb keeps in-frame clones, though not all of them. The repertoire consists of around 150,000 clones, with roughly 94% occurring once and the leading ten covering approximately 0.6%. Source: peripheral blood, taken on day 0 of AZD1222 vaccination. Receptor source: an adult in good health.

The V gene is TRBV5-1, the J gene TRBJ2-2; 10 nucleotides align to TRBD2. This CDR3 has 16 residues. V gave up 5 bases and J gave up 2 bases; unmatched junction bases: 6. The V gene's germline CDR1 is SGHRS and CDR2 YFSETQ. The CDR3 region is CASSHGLAANTGELFF. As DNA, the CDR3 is TGCGCCAGCAGTCACGGACTAGCGGCTAACACCGGGGAGCTGTTTTTT. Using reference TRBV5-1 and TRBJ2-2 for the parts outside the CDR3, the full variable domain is KAGVTQTPRYLIKTRGQQVTLSCSPISGHRSVSWYQQTPGQGLQFLFEYFSETQRNKGNFPGRFSGRQFSNSRSEMNVSTLELGDSALYLCASSHGLAANTGELFFGEGSRLTVL.

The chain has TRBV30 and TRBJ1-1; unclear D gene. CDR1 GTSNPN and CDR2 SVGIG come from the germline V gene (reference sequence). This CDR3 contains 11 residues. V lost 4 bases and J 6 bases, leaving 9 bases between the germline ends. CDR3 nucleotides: TGTGCCTGGAATAATTGGGCTGAAGCTTTCTTT. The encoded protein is CAWNNWAEAFF. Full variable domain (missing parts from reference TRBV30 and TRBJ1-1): SQTIHQWPATLVQPVGSPLSLECTVEGTSNPNLYWYRQAAGRGLQLLFYSVGIGQISSEVPQNLSASRPQDRQFILSSKKLLLSDSGFYLCAWNNWAEAFFGQGTRLTVV.

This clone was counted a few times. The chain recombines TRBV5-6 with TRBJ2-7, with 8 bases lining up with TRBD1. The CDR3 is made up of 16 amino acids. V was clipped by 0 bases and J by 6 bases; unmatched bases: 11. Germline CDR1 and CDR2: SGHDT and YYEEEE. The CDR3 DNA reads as TGTGCCAGCAGCTTGGAGGTGGGGAACAGGGGGGTCGAGCAGTACTTC. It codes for CASSLEVGNRGVEQYF.

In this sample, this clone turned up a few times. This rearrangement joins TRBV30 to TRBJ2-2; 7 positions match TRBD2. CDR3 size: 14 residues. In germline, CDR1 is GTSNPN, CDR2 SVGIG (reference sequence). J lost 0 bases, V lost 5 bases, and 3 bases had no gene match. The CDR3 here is CAWESGANTGELFF. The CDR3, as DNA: TGTGCCTGGGAGAGCGGGGCGAACACCGGGGAGCTGTTTTTT. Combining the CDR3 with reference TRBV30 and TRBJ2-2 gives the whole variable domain SQTIHQWPATLVQPVGSPLSLECTVEGTSNPNLYWYRQAAGRGLQLLFYSVGIGQISSEVPQNLSASRPQDRQFILSSKKLLLSDSGFYLCAWESGANTGELFFGEGSRLTVL.

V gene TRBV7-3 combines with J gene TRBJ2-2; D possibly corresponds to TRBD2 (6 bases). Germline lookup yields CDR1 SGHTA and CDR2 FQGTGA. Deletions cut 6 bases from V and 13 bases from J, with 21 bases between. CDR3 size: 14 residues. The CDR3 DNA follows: TGTGCCAGCAGATTGGAGGGCCCCCAGGGTAGGCTGTTTTTT. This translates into CASRLEGPQGRLFF.

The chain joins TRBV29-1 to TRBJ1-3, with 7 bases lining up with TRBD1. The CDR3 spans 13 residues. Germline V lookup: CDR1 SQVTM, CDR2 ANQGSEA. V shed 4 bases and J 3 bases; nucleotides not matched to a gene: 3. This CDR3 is CSVGQGGGNTIYF. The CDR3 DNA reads TGCAGCGTTGGACAGGGAGGTGGAAACACCATATATTTT.

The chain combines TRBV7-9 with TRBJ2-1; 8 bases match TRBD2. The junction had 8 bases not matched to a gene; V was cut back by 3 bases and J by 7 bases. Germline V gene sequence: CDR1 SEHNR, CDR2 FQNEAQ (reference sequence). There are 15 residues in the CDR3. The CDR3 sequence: CASSFAREGPNEQFF. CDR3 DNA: TGTGCCAGCAGCTTCGCCCGGGAGGGCCCAAATGAGCAGTTCTTC.